The sequence of this T cell receptor beta chain was determined in a study of T cells after yellow fever vaccination. TCRdb re-derived calls from the 5' RACE reads in MiXCR, one entry per CDR3 protein. This sample has fewer than 500,000 distinct CDR3 sequences, with approximately 18% found just once. CDR3 length: 18 amino acids. CDR1 is MNHEY and CDR2 is SVGEGT in the germline V gene. The junction had 11 bases not matched to a gene; V was cut back by 2 bases and J by 4 bases. The sequence was obtained from a man aged 18 to 30 who received the YFV17D yellow fever vaccine. This specimen consisted of PBMCs, obtained before the yellow fever booster vaccination. The chain employs TRBV6-2 or TRBV6-3 and TRBJ2-3; 11 bases agree with TRBD2. This CDR3 is CASSYPTRLAGNSDTQYF. Here the CDR3 DNA reads TGTGCCAGCAGTTACCCCACCCGACTAGCGGGGAATTCAGATACGCAGTATTTT.